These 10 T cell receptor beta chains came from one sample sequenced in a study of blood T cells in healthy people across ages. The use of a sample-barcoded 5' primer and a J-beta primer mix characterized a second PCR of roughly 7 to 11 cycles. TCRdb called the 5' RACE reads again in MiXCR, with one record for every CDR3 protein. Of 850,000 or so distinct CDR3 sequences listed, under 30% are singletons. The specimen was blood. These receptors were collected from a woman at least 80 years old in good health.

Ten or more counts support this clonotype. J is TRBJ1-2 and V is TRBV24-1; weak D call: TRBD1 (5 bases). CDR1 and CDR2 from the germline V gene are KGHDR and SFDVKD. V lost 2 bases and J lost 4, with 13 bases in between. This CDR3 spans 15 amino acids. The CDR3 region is CATSDSRQGRYGYTF. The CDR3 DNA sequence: TGTGCCACCAGTGATTCTCGGCAGGGCCGCTATGGCTACACCTTC.

DNA of the CDR3: TGTGCCAGCAGCTTGGTGGAGACAGGAGATGGCTACACCTTC. As protein: CASSLVETGDGYTF. The chain couples TRBV5-6 to TRBJ1-2; D possibly corresponds to TRBD1 (6 bases). Germline V gene lookup returns CDR1 SGHDT and CDR2 YYEEEE. The CDR3 extends over 14 amino acids. The V end lost 0 bases, the J end lost 6 bases, and 12 bases lay between the germline ends.

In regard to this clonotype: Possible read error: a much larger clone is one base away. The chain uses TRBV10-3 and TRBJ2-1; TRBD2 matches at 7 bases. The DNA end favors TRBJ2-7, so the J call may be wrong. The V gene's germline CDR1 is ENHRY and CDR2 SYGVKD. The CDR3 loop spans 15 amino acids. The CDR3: CAISDGGSSYNEQYF. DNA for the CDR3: TGTGCCATCAGTGATGGCGGGAGCTCCTACAATGAGCAGTACTTC.

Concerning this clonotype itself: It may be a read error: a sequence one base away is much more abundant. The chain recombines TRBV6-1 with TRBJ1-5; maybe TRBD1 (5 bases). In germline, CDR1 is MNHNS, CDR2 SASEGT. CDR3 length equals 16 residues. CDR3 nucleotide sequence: TGTGTCAGCAGTGAAGGGGCCCTTTATAGCAATCAGCCCCAGCATTTT. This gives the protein CVSSEGALYSNQPQHF.

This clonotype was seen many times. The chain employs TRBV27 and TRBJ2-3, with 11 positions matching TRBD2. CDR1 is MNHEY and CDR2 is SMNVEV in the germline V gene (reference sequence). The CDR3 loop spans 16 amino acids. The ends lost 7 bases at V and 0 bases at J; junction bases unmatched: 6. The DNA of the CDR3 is TGTGCCAGCAAACCCCTAGCGGGGGGAAGCACAGATACGCAGTATTTT. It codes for CASKPLAGGSTDTQYF.

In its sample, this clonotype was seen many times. CDR3 DNA sequence: TGTGCCAGCAGTCCGGCGGGATTTAGCTCCTACAATGAGCAGTTCTTC. Its protein is CASSPAGFSSYNEQFF. The chain carries TRBV6-6 and TRBJ2-1; possible D gene TRBD2, 6 bases. CDR3 size: 16 residues. V lost 5 bases to trimming and J lost 0 bases, with 14 bases between them. Germline V gene data show CDR1 as MNHNY and CDR2 as SVGAGI (reference sequence).

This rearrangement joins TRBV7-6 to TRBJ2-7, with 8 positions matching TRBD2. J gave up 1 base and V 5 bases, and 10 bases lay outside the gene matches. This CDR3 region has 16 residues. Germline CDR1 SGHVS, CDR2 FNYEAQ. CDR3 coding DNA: TGTGCCAGCAGCAAACGGGGTAGCGGGGCTTCCTACGAGCAGTACTTC. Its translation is CASSKRGSGASYEQYF.

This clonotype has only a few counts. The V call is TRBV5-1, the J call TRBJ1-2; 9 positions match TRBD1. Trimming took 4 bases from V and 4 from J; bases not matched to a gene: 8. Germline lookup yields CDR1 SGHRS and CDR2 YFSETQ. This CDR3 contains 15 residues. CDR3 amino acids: CASSPERQGVYGYTF. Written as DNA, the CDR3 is TGCGCCAGCAGCCCCGAGAGACAGGGGGTCTATGGCTACACCTTC.

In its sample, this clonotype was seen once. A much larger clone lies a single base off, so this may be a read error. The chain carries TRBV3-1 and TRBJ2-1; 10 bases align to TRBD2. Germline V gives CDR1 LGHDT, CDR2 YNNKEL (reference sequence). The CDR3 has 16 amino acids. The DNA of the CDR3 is TGTGCCAGCAGCCCCTCTAGCGGGGGATCCTACAATGAGCAGGTCTTC. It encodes CASSPSSGGSYNEQVF.

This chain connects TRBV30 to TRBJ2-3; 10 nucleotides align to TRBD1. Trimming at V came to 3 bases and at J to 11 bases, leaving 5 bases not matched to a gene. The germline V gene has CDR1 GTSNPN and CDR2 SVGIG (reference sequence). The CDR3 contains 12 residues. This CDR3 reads CAWSPGQGMQYF. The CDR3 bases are TGTGCCTGGAGCCCGGGACAGGGGATGCAGTATTTT.